These 21 T cell receptor beta chains were all obtained from the same sample, sequenced in a study of regulatory T cells in long-lasting Graves disease. Arm-PCR of CDR3 regions with iRepertoire HTBI primers generated TCR beta libraries. TCRdb redid the calling of the multiplex PCR reads with MiXCR, one entry per CDR3 protein. The sample includes about 450,000 distinct CDR3 sequences, 14% of them seen just once. As for time point: newly diagnosed GD, antithyroid drugs for less than 3 months. PBMC-extracted RNA yielded the TCR library. This same sample was also part of a study on T cells in Graves' hyperthyroidism and ophthalmopathy.

The source was peripheral blood mononuclear cells (PBMCs), collected at new diagnosis, from a patient treated with antithyroid drugs. The receptors stem from a woman aged 45-60 years with Graves disease.

In this sample, this clonotype turned up many times. This chain uses TRBV11-1 with TRBJ2-2; 7 nucleotides agree with TRBD2. This CDR3 has 14 residues. The V gene's germline CDR1 is SGHAT and CDR2 FQDESV (reference sequence). The V gene end was trimmed by 8 bases and the J gene end by 4 bases; junction bases not matched to a gene: 7. This chain's CDR3 is CASYSGTGTGELFF. CDR3 bases: TGTGCCAGCTACAGCGGGACCGGCACCGGGGAGCTGTTTTTT.

The chain employs TRBV7-9 and TRBJ2-4, with D unclear. The CDR3 is 14 residues long. With 7 bases removed from V and 0 bases from J, the gap between germline ends came to 10 bases. Germline CDR1 SEHNR, CDR2 FQNEAQ (reference sequence). The CDR3 here is CASTSSVAKNIQYF. Written as DNA, the CDR3 is TGTGCCAGCACCTCGTCGGTAGCCAAAAACATTCAGTACTTC.

V is TRBV7-3 and J is TRBJ2-7, with 8 bases fitting TRBD1. With 5 bases clipped from V and 3 bases from J, the junction kept 12 bases outside the gene matches. The V gene's germline CDR1 is SGHTA and CDR2 FQGTGA. The CDR3 loop spans 16 amino acids. The CDR3 sequence: CASSLKQGEWLYEQYF. In nucleotides, the CDR3 is TGTGCCAGCAGCCTCAAACAGGGGGAATGGCTCTACGAGCAGTACTTC. Using reference TRBV7-3 and TRBJ2-7 for the parts outside the CDR3, the full variable domain is GAGVSQTPSNKVTEKGKYVELRCDPISGHTALYWYRQSLGQGPEFLIYFQGTGAADDSGLPNDRFFAVRPEGSVSTLKIQRTERGDSAVYLCASSLKQGEWLYEQYFGPGTRLTVT.

This clonotype appeared a few times. CDR3 DNA sequence: TGTGCCTGGAGCCCCTCCACTAGCGGGAATAGTGATACGCAGTATTTT. This translates into CAWSPSTSGNSDTQYF. The chain carries TRBV30 and TRBJ2-3, with TRBD2 matching 10 bases. The V gene end was trimmed by 3 bases and the J gene end by 6 bases; junction bases not matched to a gene: 12. This CDR3 has 16 residues. The germline V gene has CDR1 GTSNPN and CDR2 SVGIG (reference sequence).

The gene calls are TRBV19 and TRBJ1-2; possibly TRBD1 for D (5 bases). The germline V gene encodes CDR1 LNHDA and CDR2 SQIVND (reference sequence). Trimming shortened V by 4 bases and J by 4 bases, and 16 bases separated the two germline ends. The CDR3 consists of 15 residues. In DNA, the CDR3 is TGTGCCAGTAGTACCACCCGGACATCTAGCTATGGCTACACCTTC. Amino acid sequence: CASSTTRTSSYGYTF.

This clonotype was observed a few times. The gene calls are TRBV4-1 and TRBJ2-5, with a weak D call TRBD1 (6 bases). With 4 bases removed from V and 1 base from J, the gap between germline ends came to 13 bases. CDR3 length equals 15 residues. Germline V gene sequence: CDR1 MGHRA, CDR2 YSYEKL. CDR3 nucleotides: TGCGCCAGCAGCCTTAGACTGGACAGCCAAGAGACCCAGTACTTC. Its protein product is CASSLRLDSQETQYF.

This clonotype has a handful of counts. Relative to the germline gene, one junction end is altered; a read error may explain this. The rearrangement links TRBV4-1 to TRBJ2-7, with unresolved D. The CDR3 consists of 17 residues. The germline CDR1 and CDR2 sequences are MGHRA and YSYEKL. For the CDR3, the DNA is TGTGCCAGCAGCCAAGAAACCCCTTTCTCACCCCTCCACGAGCAGTACTTC. Protein: CASSQETPFSPLHEQYF.

V is TRBV29-1 and J is TRBJ2-6, with TRBD1 matching 7 bases. CDR3 length equals 17 residues. Trimming cost V 5 bases and J 0 bases; bases outside gene matches: 10. Germline V gene data show CDR1 as SQVTM and CDR2 as ANQGSEA. CDR3 bases: TGCAGCGTTAGCTGGGACAGCCCAGGCTCTGGGGCCAACGTCCTGACTTTC. Its protein product is CSVSWDSPGSGANVLTF.

This clonotype has only a few counts. V and J are TRBV27 and TRBJ1-4; possibly TRBD1 for D (6 bases). CDR1 is MNHEY and CDR2 is SMNVEV in the germline V gene (reference sequence). V lost 2 bases to trimming and J lost 0 bases, with 16 bases between them. This CDR3 spans 18 amino acids. CDR3 in DNA: TGTGCCAGCAGTTTAACGCCCACAGGGACTGCAACTAATGAAAAACTGTTTTTT. Protein product: CASSLTPTGTATNEKLFF.

On this clonotype: It may be a read error: a sequence one base away is much more abundant. The chain combines TRBV20-1 with TRBJ2-5, with D perhaps TRBD1 or TRBD2 (5 bases each). The DNA end is more similar to TRBJ2-1, so the J call may be wrong. The germline CDR1 and CDR2 sequences are DFQATT and SNEGSKA (reference sequence). The length of the CDR3 is 14 residues. CDR3 coding DNA: TGCAGTGCTTCGGGACCGTTGCTAGGTGACGAGCAGTTCTTC. Translated: CSASGPLLGDEQFF.

This clonotype was counted only a few times. This sequence joins TRBV7-2 and TRBJ2-1; D not resolved. V was shortened by 1 base and J by 10 bases, with 8 bases between the two germline ends. Germline CDR1 SGHTA, CDR2 FQGNSA. The CDR3 consists of 12 residues. The DNA of the CDR3 is TGTGCCAGCAGCTTAGGACGGTTCGAGCAGTTCTTC. It translates to CASSLGRFEQFF.

This clonotype has only a few counts. Since a much larger clone is just one base distant, this may be a read error. The J gene is TRBJ1-1, the V gene TRBV7-8, with a tentative D call TRBD1 (6 bases). In germline, CDR1 is SGHVS, CDR2 FQNEAQ. CDR3 length equals 15 residues. The CDR3 here is CASSKIPGQVSEASF. The CDR3, as DNA: TGTGCCAGCAGTAAAATACCGGGACAAGTCTCTGAAGCTTCCTTT.

This clonotype was recorded at least ten times. DNA for the CDR3: TGTGCCAGCAGCGACGCAGGTTCACCCCTCCACTTT. As protein: CASSDAGSPLHF. The V call is TRBV13, the J call TRBJ1-6; D remains unclear. Trimming pared 5 bases from V and 9 bases from J, leaving 8 bases between. There are 12 residues in the CDR3. In germline, CDR1 is PRHDT, CDR2 FYEKMQ (reference sequence).

This clonotype turned up a few times. CDR3 bases: TGTGCCAGCACCTCCGGAATGAGGGATACCGACGAGCAGTACTTC. Translating it yields CASTSGMRDTDEQYF. J is TRBJ2-7 and V is TRBV6-1; maybe TRBD2 (5 bases). V was shortened by 7 bases and J by 5 bases, with 21 bases between the two germline ends. The CDR3 loop spans 15 amino acids. In germline, CDR1 is MNHNS, CDR2 SASEGT.

V is TRBV19 and J is TRBJ2-2, with 9 bases that match TRBD2. Trimming took 5 bases from V and 0 from J; bases not matched to a gene: 4. Germline V gene data show CDR1 as LNHDA and CDR2 as SQIVND (reference sequence). CDR3 length: 16 amino acids. CDR3 in amino acids: CASSPVAGANTGELFF. CDR3 bases: TGTGCCAGTAGTCCAGTAGCGGGAGCGAACACCGGGGAGCTGTTTTTT.

In the case of this clonotype: A single base separates this from a much larger clone, so it may be a read error. This is likely a read error, given that the CDR3 carries no conserved phenylalanine or tryptophan at its end. The chain joins TRBV3-1 to TRBJ1-2, with D possibly TRBD1 on 6 matching bases. This CDR3 has 13 amino acids. V lost 1 base and J 8 bases, leaving 11 bases between the germline ends. Per germline, CDR1 LGHDT and CDR2 YNNKEL (reference sequence). This CDR3 is CASSQAQGNGYTS. CDR3 coding DNA: TGTGCCAGCAGCCAAGCTCAGGGGAACGGCTACACCTCC.

This clonotype has only a few counts. The V and J genes are TRBV19 and TRBJ2-7; maybe TRBD1 (6 bases). Trimming pared 0 bases from V and 0 bases from J, leaving 9 bases between. Germline lookup yields CDR1 LNHDA and CDR2 SQIVND (reference sequence). This CDR3 is 15 amino acids long. The CDR3 here is CASSIDPTGSYEQYF. DNA for the CDR3: TGTGCCAGTAGTATAGATCCGACAGGCTCCTACGAGCAGTACTTC.

A word on this clonotype: This likely stems from a read error, as it lies one base from a far larger clone. The genes are TRBV2 and TRBJ2-3, with 7 bases that match TRBD2. Germline V gives CDR1 SNHLY, CDR2 FYNNEI. The CDR3 totals 14 residues. The CDR3 sequence is CASSLGGSTGTQYF. CDR3 in DNA: TGTGCCAGCAGCTTAGGCGGGAGCACAGGTACGCAGTATTTT.

The table lists this clonotype with many counts. The chain recombines TRBV6-1 with TRBJ2-7; 12 bases match TRBD2. This CDR3 has 16 residues. The germline gives CDR1 MNHNS, CDR2 SASEGT. V trimming: 2 bases; J trimming: 6 bases; junction bases outside the gene matches: 8. The CDR3, as DNA: TGTGCCAGCAGTGAACCATGGACTAGCGGGACAGGCGAGCAGTACTTC. As protein: CASSEPWTSGTGEQYF.

J is TRBJ2-1 and V is TRBV5-4; 7 bases line up with TRBD2. Losses at the gene ends were 4 bases for V and 6 bases for J; bases not matched to a gene: 16. Germline V lookup: CDR1 SGHNT, CDR2 YYREEE (reference sequence). The CDR3 loop spans 17 amino acids. This CDR3 reads CASSPQGVRGSVNEQFF. The CDR3 nucleotides are TGTGCCAGCAGCCCCCAAGGCGTGCGCGGGAGTGTCAATGAGCAGTTCTTC.

Many counts were recorded for this clonotype. The rearrangement uses TRBV3-1 and TRBJ2-5, with 10 bases fitting TRBD2. Germline V gene sequence: CDR1 LGHDT, CDR2 YNNKEL (reference sequence). This CDR3 has 18 amino acids. The trim removed 0 bases at V and 4 bases at J, leaving 11 bases unmatched. The CDR3 spells CASSQDFRASGSAETQYF. CDR3 nucleotides: TGTGCCAGCAGCCAAGACTTCAGGGCTAGCGGGAGTGCAGAGACCCAGTACTTC.